This T cell receptor beta chain was retrieved from a study of blood T cell repertoires in COVID-19. Study-wide background: The study drew acute and convalescent COVID-19 samples from the United States, Italy and Spain. Sources were T cells, B-cell-depleted T cells, or PBMCs; the material itself was cDNA or gDNA.

Original methodology: Reference gene primer amplification gave nucleated cell count estimates. Assay used: immunoSEQ multiplex PCR; TCRdb lists only in-frame clones, some missing. V, J and clone size are those of that table, while D and trimming were read from the DNA. The sample consists of under 150,000 clones, approximately 82% of them appearing once. After removal of 5 bases from V and 7 bases from J, the junction contained 10 bases not matched to a gene. Germline CDR1 reads MNHEY; CDR2 reads SVGAGI. The CDR3 totals 14 residues. Sequenced: peripheral blood. The receptor comes from a man aged 70 or older with active or convalescent COVID-19. The rearrangement joins TRBV6-5 to TRBJ1-2; 7 bases agree with TRBD1. CDR3 amino acids: CASSLSRQGGGYTF. CDR3 DNA: TGTGCCAGCAGTCTTTCACGACAGGGAGGTGGCTACACCTTC.